The 8 T cell receptor beta chains presented below share a single source sample, sequenced in a study of shared clonotypes between healthy human individuals. Assay: immunoSEQ multiplex PCR; the TCRdb copy retains only in-frame clones and omits some. The repertoire holds some 2.4 million clones, with approximately 93% as singletons. Specimen: naive CD4+ T cells from PBMCs. Subset specified: CD45RA+ positively selected. These receptors all come from a man aged 18 to 29 in good health. Some clones in this sample may be carry-over from other donors' samples.

The chain recombines TRBV4-1 with TRBJ1-3; D may be TRBD1 (6 bases). This CDR3 is 17 amino acids long. V shed 4 bases and J shed 10 bases, with 26 bases lying between them. CDR1 MGHRA and CDR2 YSYEKL come from the germline V gene. The CDR3 bases are TGCGCCAGCAGCCGCATCGGGGGCCCGCTGATGGAAACAACCATATATTTT. It translates to CASSRIGGPLMETTIYF.

This chain connects TRBV18 to TRBJ1-4; tentative D call: TRBD1 (5 bases). The CDR3 spans 15 residues. The ends were cut back, 4 bases at V and 0 bases at J, with 9 bases in the middle. Germline CDR1 is KGHSH and CDR2 is LQKENI. The CDR3 region is CASSRGHPTNEKLFF. The CDR3 nucleotides read TGTGCCAGCTCACGCGGACATCCAACTAATGAAAAACTGTTTTTT.

This chain joins TRBV5-4 and TRBJ2-7; TRBD1 is a possible D gene (5 bases). CDR1 and CDR2 from the germline V gene are SGHNT and YYREEE (reference sequence). Trimming took 4 bases from V and 2 from J, leaving 10 bases between them. CDR3 length: 13 residues. The CDR3 nucleotides read TGTGCCAGCAGCGCCGACAGAGCCTACGAGCAGTACTTC. As protein: CASSADRAYEQYF.

This chain connects TRBV4-2 to TRBJ2-3, with D hard to call. The germline CDR1 and CDR2 sequences are LGHNA and YNFKEQ. Deletions cut 1 base from V and 0 bases from J, with 14 bases between. This CDR3 spans 17 amino acids. The CDR3 loop is CASSQGLATASTDTQYF. CDR3 coding DNA: TGTGCCAGCAGCCAAGGTCTGGCTACCGCTAGCACAGATACGCAGTATTTT.

The chain has TRBV29-1 and TRBJ2-2, with TRBD2 matching 9 bases. J lost 1 base, V lost 4 bases, and 7 bases had no gene match. CDR3 size: 16 residues. Germline V gene data show CDR1 as SQVTM and CDR2 as ANQGSEA. The CDR3: CSVGPGTSRNTGELFF. CDR3 sequence (DNA): TGCAGCGTTGGACCTGGGACTAGCAGGAACACCGGGGAGCTGTTTTTT.

The chain carries TRBV7-6 and TRBJ2-7; 7 nucleotides line up with TRBD2. Germline CDR1 SGHVS, CDR2 FNYEAQ. The junction had 15 bases not matched to a gene; V was cut back by 8 bases and J by 2 bases. The CDR3 totals 16 residues. CDR3 loop: CASSVGGAGAPYEQYF. In DNA, the CDR3 is TGTGCCAGCTCCGTTGGCGGGGCGGGAGCACCCTACGAGCAGTACTTC.

The V and J genes are TRBV4-3 and TRBJ1-2; the D gene is possibly TRBD1 (6 bases). Trimming took off 0 bases at V and 4 bases at J, with 12 bases between the two ends. The germline V gene encodes CDR1 LGHNA and CDR2 YSLEER. This CDR3 is built from 15 residues. The CDR3 DNA is TGCGCCAGCAGCCAAGATCGGGGCAGGGGCTATGGCTACACCTTC. It specifies CASSQDRGRGYGYTF.

The chain has TRBV28 and TRBJ2-3, with 7 bases that match TRBD2. The V segment lost 5 bases and the J segment 3 bases; nucleotides outside the gene matches: 5. The CDR3 runs 14 residues. Germline V gene lookup returns CDR1 MDHEN and CDR2 SYDVKM. In DNA, the CDR3 is TGTGCCAGCAGTATCGGGACTATGACAGATACGCAGTATTTT. This codes for CASSIGTMTDTQYF.